This TCR beta chain was captured by sequencing in a study of T cells after yellow fever vaccination. The germline V gene encodes CDR1 SGHRS and CDR2 YFSETQ. This CDR3 is built from 15 residues. V was shortened by 0 bases and J by 5 bases, with 14 bases between the two germline ends. A single record per CDR3 protein comes from TCRdb applying MiXCR to the 5' RACE reads. Of approximately 160,000 distinct CDR3 sequences in the sample, around 9.7% were seen once. The TCR sequence derives from a man aged 18-30 years who received the YFV17D yellow fever vaccine. This material consisted of CD8+ T cells sorted from PBMCs, taken 45 days after the yellow fever booster vaccination. The chain links TRBV5-1 to TRBJ2-5; maybe TRBD1 (5 bases). CDR3: CASSLDQGQRETQYF. In nucleotides, the CDR3 is TGCGCCAGCAGCTTGGATCAGGGCCAGAGGGAGACCCAGTACTTC.